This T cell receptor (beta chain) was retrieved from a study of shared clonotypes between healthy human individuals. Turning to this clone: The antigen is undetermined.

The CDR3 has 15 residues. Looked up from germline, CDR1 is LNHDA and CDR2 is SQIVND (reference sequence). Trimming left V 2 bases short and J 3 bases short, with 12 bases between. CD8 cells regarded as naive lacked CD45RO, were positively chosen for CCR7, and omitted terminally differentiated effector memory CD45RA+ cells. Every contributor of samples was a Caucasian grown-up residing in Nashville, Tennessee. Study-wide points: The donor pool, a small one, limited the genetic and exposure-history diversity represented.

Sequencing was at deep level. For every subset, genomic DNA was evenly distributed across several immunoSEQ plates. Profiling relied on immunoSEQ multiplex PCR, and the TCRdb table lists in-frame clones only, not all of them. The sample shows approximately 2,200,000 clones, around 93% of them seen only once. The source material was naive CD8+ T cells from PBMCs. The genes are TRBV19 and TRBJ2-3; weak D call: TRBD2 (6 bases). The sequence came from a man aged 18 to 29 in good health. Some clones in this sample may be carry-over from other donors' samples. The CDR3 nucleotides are TGTGCCAGTAGTATACGGGGGATCGAAACAGATACGCAGTATTTT. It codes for CASSIRGIETDTQYF.